The clone carrying this T cell receptor beta chain was detected once. What it binds is unknown. This specimen belongs to a study of vaccination effects on CD4 cells after COVID-19. Sequencing was performed with immunoSEQ multiplex PCR; in TCRdb, only in-frame clones are kept and a portion is missing. In the table there are 50,000 or so clones, about four fifths of which are singletons. Germline assignment: CDR1 SGHTA and CDR2 FQGNSA. Trimming left V 1 base short and J 4 bases short, with 10 bases between. The CDR3 spans 14 residues. Peptide-pool stimulation followed by sequencing identified expanded antigen-specific CD4+ clonotypes in the ViraFEST assay. CD4+ T cells were isolated after 10 days of culture. According to the study, vaccine recipients showed no prior SARS-CoV-2 infection and negative nucleocapsid antibodies.

This TCR derives from a human donor who received a COVID-19 vaccine. This material consisted of CD4+ T cells from PBMCs cultured with HCoV-OC43 spike peptides, taken before COVID-19 vaccination. Subset meaning: HCoV-OC43 spike overlapping peptide pool stimulation. The rearrangement uses TRBV7-2 and TRBJ2-5; D is ambiguous. The CDR3, as DNA: TGTGCCAGCAGCTTAGTTTTCTCCTCAGAGACCCAGTACTTC. Its translation: CASSLVFSSETQYF.